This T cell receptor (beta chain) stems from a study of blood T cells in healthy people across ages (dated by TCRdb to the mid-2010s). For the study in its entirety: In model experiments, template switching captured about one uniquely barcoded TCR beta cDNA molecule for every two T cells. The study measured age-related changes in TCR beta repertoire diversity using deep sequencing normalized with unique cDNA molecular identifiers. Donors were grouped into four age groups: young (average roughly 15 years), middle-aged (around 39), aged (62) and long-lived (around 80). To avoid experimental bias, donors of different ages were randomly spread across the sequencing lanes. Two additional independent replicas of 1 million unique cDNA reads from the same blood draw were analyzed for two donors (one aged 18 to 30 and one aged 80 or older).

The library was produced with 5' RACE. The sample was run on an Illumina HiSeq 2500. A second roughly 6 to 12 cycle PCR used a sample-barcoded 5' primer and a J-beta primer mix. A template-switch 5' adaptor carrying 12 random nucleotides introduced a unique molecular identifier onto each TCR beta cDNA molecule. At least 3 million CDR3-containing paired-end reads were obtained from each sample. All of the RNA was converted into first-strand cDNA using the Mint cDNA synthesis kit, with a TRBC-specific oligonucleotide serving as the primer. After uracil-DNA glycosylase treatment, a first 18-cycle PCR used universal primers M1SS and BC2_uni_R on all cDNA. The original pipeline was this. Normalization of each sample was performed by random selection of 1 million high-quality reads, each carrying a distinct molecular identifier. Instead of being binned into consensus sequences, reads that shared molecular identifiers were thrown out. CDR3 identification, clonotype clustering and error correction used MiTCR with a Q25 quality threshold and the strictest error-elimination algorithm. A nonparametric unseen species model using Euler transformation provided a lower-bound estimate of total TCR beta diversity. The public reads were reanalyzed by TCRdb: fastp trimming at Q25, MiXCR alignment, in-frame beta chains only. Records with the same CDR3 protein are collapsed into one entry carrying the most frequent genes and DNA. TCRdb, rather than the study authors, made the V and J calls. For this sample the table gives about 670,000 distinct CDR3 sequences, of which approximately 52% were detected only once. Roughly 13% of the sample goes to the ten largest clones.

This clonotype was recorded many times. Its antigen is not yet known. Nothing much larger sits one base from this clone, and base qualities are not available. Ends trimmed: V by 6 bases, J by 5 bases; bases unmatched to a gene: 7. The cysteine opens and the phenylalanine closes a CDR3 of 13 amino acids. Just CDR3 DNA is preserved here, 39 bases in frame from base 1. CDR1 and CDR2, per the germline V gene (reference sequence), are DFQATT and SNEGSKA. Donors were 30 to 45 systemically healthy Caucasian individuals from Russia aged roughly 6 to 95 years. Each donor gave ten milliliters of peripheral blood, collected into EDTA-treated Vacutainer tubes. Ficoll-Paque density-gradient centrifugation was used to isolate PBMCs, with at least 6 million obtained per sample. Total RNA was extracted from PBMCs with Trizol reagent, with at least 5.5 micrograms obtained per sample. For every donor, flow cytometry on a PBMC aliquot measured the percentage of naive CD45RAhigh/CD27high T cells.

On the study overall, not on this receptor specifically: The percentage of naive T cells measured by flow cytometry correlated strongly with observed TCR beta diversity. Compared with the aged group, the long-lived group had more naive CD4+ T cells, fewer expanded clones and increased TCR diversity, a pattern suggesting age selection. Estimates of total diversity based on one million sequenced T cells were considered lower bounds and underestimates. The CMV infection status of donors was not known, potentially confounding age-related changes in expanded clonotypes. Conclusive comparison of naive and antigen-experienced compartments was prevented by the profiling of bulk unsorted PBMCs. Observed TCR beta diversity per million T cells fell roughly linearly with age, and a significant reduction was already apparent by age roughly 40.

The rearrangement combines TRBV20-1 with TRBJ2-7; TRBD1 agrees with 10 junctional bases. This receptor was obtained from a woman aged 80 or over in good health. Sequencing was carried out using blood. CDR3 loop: CSARTGGDHEQYF. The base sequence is TGCAGTGCAAGGACAGGGGGTGACCACGAGCAGTACTTC.